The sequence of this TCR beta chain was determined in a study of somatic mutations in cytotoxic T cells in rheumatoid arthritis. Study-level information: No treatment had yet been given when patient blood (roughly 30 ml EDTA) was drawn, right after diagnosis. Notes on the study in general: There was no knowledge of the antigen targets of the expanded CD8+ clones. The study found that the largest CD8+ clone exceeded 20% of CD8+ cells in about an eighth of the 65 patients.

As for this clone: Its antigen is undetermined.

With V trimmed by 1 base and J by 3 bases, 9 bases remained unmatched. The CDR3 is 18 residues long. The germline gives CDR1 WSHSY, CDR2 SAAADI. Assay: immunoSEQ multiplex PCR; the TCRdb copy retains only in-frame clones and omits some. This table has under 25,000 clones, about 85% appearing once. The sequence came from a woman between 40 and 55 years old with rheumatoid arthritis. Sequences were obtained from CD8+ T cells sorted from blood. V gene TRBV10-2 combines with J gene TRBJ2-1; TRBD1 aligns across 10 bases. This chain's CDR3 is CASSELHPGQGLYNEQFF. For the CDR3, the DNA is TGCGCCAGCAGTGAGTTGCACCCGGGACAGGGGCTCTACAATGAGCAGTTCTTC.